This TCR beta chain was recorded in a study of cytomegalovirus exposure and HLA in healthy donors. Study as a whole: In a later analysis, it was reported that the approximately 120 validation repertoires had been produced on the same platform as the 500 to 750 repertoires belonging to the first cohort.

This CDR3 spans 11 amino acids. V lost 6 bases, J lost 12 bases, and 12 bases lay in between. Germline CDR1 and CDR2: LNHDA and SQIVND (reference sequence). Overall study findings and caveats: 164 TCR beta chains were listed as cytomegalovirus-associated. Specificity of three CMV-associated chains for CMV antigens was verified in vitro. As was reported, the classifier diagnosed cytomegalovirus status with high specificity and sensitivity.

TCRdb's copy holds only in-frame clones and misses some; the assay was immunoSEQ multiplex PCR. The sample contains 200,000 to 250,000 clones, about nine tenths of which appear only once. Comment on this clone: Its antigen is as yet unknown.

The sample comprised PBMCs. This TCR was sampled from a woman in her late teens or twenties in good health and CMV-seronegative. The chain recombines TRBV19 with TRBJ2-1; unclear D gene. The CDR3 sequence: CASRSEIAQFF. The CDR3 nucleotides read TGTGCCAGTAGGAGTGAAATTGCGCAGTTCTTC.